The clone carrying this T cell receptor beta chain was seen many times. What it binds is not known. The record originates from a study of T cells after yellow fever vaccination. General study results and limits: Once the booster was given, most primary-vaccination clones reappeared, at about 96% for CD4 and roughly 90% for CD8. It was a weaker secondary response, yet one that peaked faster, at day 5 versus 15.

MiXCR, applied by TCRdb to the 5' RACE reads, yields one record per CDR3 protein. This sample yields around 320,000 distinct CDR3 sequences, of which approximately 4% are seen a single time; just under 20% belongs to the top ten. The germline V gene has CDR1 SGHTA and CDR2 FQGNSA. The CDR3 runs to 16 residues. The V and J ends lost 5 bases and 0 bases respectively, with 14 bases between them. The sequencing used PBMCs, collected 15 days after the yellow fever booster vaccination. The rearrangement links TRBV7-2 to TRBJ2-1; D possibly corresponds to TRBD2 (7 bases). The clonotype comes from a man aged 18 to 30 who received the YFV17D yellow fever vaccine. The CDR3 DNA reads as TGTGCCAGCAGCGTAACGGGGGGCCGCTCCTACAATGAGCAGTTCTTC. Residues: CASSVTGGRSYNEQFF.